The present entry profiles one TCR beta chain with its context. As yet, its antigen is unknown. The sample comes from a study of long-term antiretroviral therapy in people with HIV. Overall study results and limits: It was not possible to obtain data on ART adherence, viral resistance or therapy changes. An increase in diversity followed ART, yet levels stayed below transplant donor controls.

The study used samples holding about 1-10 million cryopreserved PBMC before DNA extraction. V shed 4 bases, J shed 7 bases, and the junction held 6 bases outside the gene matches. The germline gives CDR1 SGDLS, CDR2 YYNGEE. The CDR3 sequence is 13 residues long. Version v3.0 of the immunoSEQ assay ran at survey level. The protocol was immunoSEQ multiplex PCR, while the TCRdb copy is restricted to in-frame clones and leaves out a portion. In the table there are about 24,000 clones, roughly 78% of which are singletons. The rearrangement links TRBV9 to TRBJ1-2; 8 bases line up with TRBD1. The sequence came from a woman between 40 and 55 years old with HIV. The sequencing used unsorted PBMCs, collected 1.2 years after starting antiretroviral therapy. CDR3 coding DNA: TGTGCCAGCAGCCAAAGACAGGGGAGTGGCTACACCTTC. Protein sequence: CASSQRQGSGYTF. Based on the CDR3 plus reference TRBV9 and TRBJ1-2, the full variable domain is DSGVTQTPKHLITATGQRVTLRCSPRSGDLSVYWYQQSLDQGLQFLIQYYNGEERAKGNILERFSAQQFPDLHSELNLSSLELGDSALYFCASSQRQGSGYTFGSGTRLTVV.